This T cell receptor beta chain comes out of a study of shared clonotypes between healthy human individuals (dated by TCRdb to 2018 to 2020). About the study as a whole: A couple of women and a few men aged 18 to 49 years were included in the cohort. For each donor, CD4 naive and CD4 memory were each given three plates, CD8 naive was given two plates, and CD8 memory was given one plate. To estimate repertoire size and how much clonotype sharing occurs between individuals, the study deeply sequenced the blood TCR repertoires of five healthy adults. To increase sequencing depth and limit assay-specific biases, different laboratories used diverse techniques to prepare libraries and sequence TCR repertoires. Per donor, leukapheresis produced somewhere between about 0.8 and 9 billion PBMCs. On the study overall, not on this receptor specifically: Across several donors, about 5.2% of naive CD4, roughly 3.4% of naive CD8, roughly 2.2% of memory CD4, and approximately 0.4% of memory CD8 clonotypes were shared. Sampling was restricted to blood, and TCR repertoires in tissues likely differ from the TCR repertoires found in blood. Because the study included only a small number of donors, the genetic and exposure-history diversity represented was limited. Even with the large sequencing depth, rarefaction of the sorted-subset datasets indicated that sequencing was incomplete. Naive subsets generally had larger estimated clonotype richness than memory subsets. Based on pairwise subsampling, the degree of clonotype sharing among donors was expected to be affected by sequencing depth. Higher generation probabilities were observed for clonotypes shared by all four sorted-subset donors than for non-shared clonotypes.

The germline V and J ends show losses of 0 bases and 3 bases respectively, and no gene match explains 5 bases of the junction. The CDR3 goes from the cysteine to the phenylalanine over 16 residues. The read is trimmed to its CDR3 DNA, 48 bases read in frame from base 1. The germline V gene (reference sequence) gives CDR1 as LNHNV and CDR2 as YYDKDF. For this clone: Its antigen target is currently unknown. Nothing much larger sits one base from this clone, and base qualities are not available.

Donors were healthy HIV-negative adults with no recently reported acute infections or vaccinations. Only Caucasian adults living in Nashville, Tennessee, USA were represented among the donors. CD4+ T cells were enriched through magnetic negative selection, after which naive cells were positively selected on CD45RA and the remaining negative fraction served as the memory subset. Blood was collected by leukapheresis, and PBMCs were isolated by Ficoll-Histopaque density gradient centrifugation and then cryopreserved in liquid nitrogen vapor phase. Analytical flow cytometry was used to check the purity and quantity of every magnetically sorted T cell population. Each sorted fraction had its genomic DNA isolated and then quantified by UV absorbance on a Nanodrop 2000c. Using the deep immunoSEQ assay, multiplex PCR amplified TCR CDR3 regions from genomic DNA. Extracted genomic DNA from each cell subset was spread evenly across all wells of several immunoSEQ 96-well plates, with each plate serving as a replicate. For sorted subsets, roughly 200 ng of genomic DNA, equivalent to 30,000 or so T cell genomes, went into each replicate PCR. The purified libraries were quantified using a Qubit 3.0 fluorometer, sized with a Bioanalyzer 2100, and then quantified again using the KAPA Library Quantification kit. Every immunoSEQ 96-well plate was sequenced on a dedicated single-read 150-cycle Illumina NextSeq 550 flow cell. The authors processed their data as follows. The immunoSEQ output contained only junctional sequences without quality scores, so filtering could not match that applied to full-length reads. To assign V/J genes and CDR3, sequences were annotated using PyIR, a Python wrapper for IgBLAST v1.9, with IMGT germline references. Reads were removed for weak V/J assignments (E-value above 1e-6), missing CDR3, stop codons, out-of-frame junctions, or ambiguous translated residues. A V3J clonotype was defined by an identical inferred V gene, J gene, and CDR3 amino acid sequence. Percentage overlap between repertoires was computed as shared unique clonotypes divided by the size of the smaller repertoire. Repertoire richness was assessed with RTK rarefaction, the Chao1 estimator, and Recon v2.1 estimates of unobserved clonotypes. For all TCRbeta clonotypes obtained by the gDNA method from several donors, generation probabilities were computed with OLGA. Here the immuneACCESS table is served through TCRdb, limited to in-frame sequences with V and J called. Missing clones are a known gap in these copies; in checked studies unresolved V genes cover under half, and the rest lacks a known reason. V, J and clone size derive from that table, while D and trimming were established from the DNA sequence. This sample comprises over 850,000 clones, 75% to 85% of them detected only once. The biggest ten clones account for more than 0.5% of the sample.

This TCR derives from a man younger than 30 in good health. Some clones in this sample may be carry-over from other donors' samples. What was sequenced was memory CD4+ T cells from PBMCs. The cell subset or site tag for this specimen amounts to: CD45RA-negative fraction. The chain employs TRBV15 and TRBJ2-7; TRBD1 matches 10 bases in the middle. The nucleotide sequence is given as TGTGCCACCAGCAGAGACTTGACAGGGGGCCTCTACGAGCAGTACTTC. This yields the protein CATSRDLTGGLYEQYF. With the portions outside the CDR3 filled from the reference TRBV15 and TRBJ2-7 genes, the complete variable region becomes DAMVIQNPRYQVTQFGKPVTLSCSQTLNHNVMYWYQQKSSQAPKLLFHYYDKDFNNEADTPDNFQSRRPNTSFCFLDIRSPGLGDTAMYLCATSRDLTGGLYEQYFGPGTRLTVT.